Listed here is a single T cell receptor (beta chain). An end of the junction does not agree with germline; a read error may underlie this. Data came from immunoSEQ multiplex PCR; TCRdb stores just in-frame clones and leaves some out. The sample holds some 170,000 clones, approximately 86% seen once. The entry originates in a study of blood T cell repertoires in COVID-19. The CDR3 has 14 residues. Germline loops: CDR1 MNHEY, CDR2 SVGAGI. The source of this sequence is a woman in her fifties or sixties with acute or convalescent COVID-19. The chain has TRBV6-5 and TRBJ1-1, with TRBD1 as a possible D gene (5 bases). The sequencing input was peripheral blood. The CDR3 spells CASIGQGRNSEAFF. CDR3 nucleotide sequence: TGTGCCAGCATAGGTCAGGGAAGGAACAGTGAAGCTTTCTTT.